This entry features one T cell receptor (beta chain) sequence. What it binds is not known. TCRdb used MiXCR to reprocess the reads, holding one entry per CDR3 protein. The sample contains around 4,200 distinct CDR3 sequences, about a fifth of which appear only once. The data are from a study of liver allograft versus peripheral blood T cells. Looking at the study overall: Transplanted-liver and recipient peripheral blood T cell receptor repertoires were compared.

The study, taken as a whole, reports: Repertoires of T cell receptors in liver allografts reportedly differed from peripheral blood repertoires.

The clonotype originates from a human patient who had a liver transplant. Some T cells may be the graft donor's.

The CDR3 sequence: CASSGVSGDTEAFF. The CDR3 nucleotides read TGTGCCAGCAGTGGTGTATCAGGGGACACTGAAGCTTTCTTT. The chain carries TRBV6-1 and TRBJ1-1, with D possibly matching TRBD1 (6 bases). Germline V lookup: CDR1 MNHNS, CDR2 SASEGT. The CDR3 sequence is 14 residues long. The V end lost 4 bases, the J end lost 3 bases, and 12 bases lay between the germline ends.